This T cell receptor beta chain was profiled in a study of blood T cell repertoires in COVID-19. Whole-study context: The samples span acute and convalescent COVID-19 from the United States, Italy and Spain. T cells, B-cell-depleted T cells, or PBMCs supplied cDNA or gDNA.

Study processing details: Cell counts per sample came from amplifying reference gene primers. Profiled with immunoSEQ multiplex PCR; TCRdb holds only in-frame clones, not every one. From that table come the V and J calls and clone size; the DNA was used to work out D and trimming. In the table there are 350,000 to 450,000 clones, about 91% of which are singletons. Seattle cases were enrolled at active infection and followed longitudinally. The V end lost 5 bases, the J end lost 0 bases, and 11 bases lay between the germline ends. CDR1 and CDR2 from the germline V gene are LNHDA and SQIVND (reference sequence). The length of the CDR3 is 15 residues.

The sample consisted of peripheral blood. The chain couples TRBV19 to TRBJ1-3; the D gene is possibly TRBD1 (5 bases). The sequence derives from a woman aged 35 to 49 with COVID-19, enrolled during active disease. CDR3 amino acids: CASSPTVFSGNTIYF. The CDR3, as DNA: TGTGCCAGTAGTCCGACAGTCTTCTCTGGAAACACCATATATTTT.